This T cell receptor beta chain derives from a study of metastatic and nonmetastatic thyroid tumors. Study findings and constraints: It was reported that TCR beta diversity was significantly higher in malignant thyroid tumors than benign nodules, in blood and tumor.

Thyroid surgery had not been preceded by any treatment in any patient. Per the germline V gene, CDR1 is LNHNV and CDR2 is YYDKDF (reference sequence). This CDR3 has 13 residues. V shed 5 bases and J shed 10 bases, with 15 bases lying between them. In the authors' methods: For papillary thyroid cancer, a distant-metastasis classifier was constructed from CDR3 differences observed across clinicopathological groups. TCRdb re-analyzed the PCR reads through MiXCR. Clone size and V and J calls follow TCRdb, not the original study. The data contain about 34,000 clones, 35% to 45% of them singletons. Worth noting for this clone: What it recognizes is unknown.

Source material: tumor tissue. The receptor comes from a female donor with papillary thyroid cancer or a benign thyroid nodule (not recorded which). Some clones in this sample may be carry-over from other donors' samples. The chain couples TRBV15 to TRBJ2-1; D gene ambiguous. The CDR3 coding sequence is TGTGCCACCAGCGTGCGAAACGGCGAGGAGCAGTTCTTC. This translates into CATSVRNGEEQFF.